This TCR beta chain is from a study of cytomegalovirus exposure and HLA in healthy donors. Study in general: An analysis done earlier identified about 120 million unique TCR beta sequences from about 179 million T cells. General observations from the study: A missense variant in DCLRE1C was later tied to TCR beta V- and J-gene trimming. In a later analysis, DRB1 alleles had the most associated TCRs; HLA-C alleles the fewest. TCR beta sequences reportedly predicted most subjects' HLA-A and HLA-B alleles accurately.

The germline V gene has CDR1 MDHEN and CDR2 SYDVKM. The CDR3 consists of 14 residues. J lost 5 bases, V lost 6 bases, and 9 bases had no gene match. This clone was seen a single time. The antigen remains unidentified. PCR involved 60 Vbeta and 13 Jbeta primers. Some clones are missing from TCRdb's copy, which holds only in-frame ones; the method was immunoSEQ multiplex PCR. The sample gives 90,000 to 95,000 clones, around 80% of which show up once; approximately 4.7% is in the top ten. The chain carries TRBV28 and TRBJ1-2, with TRBD1 matching 7 bases. The sequence was collected from a male donor in good health and CMV-seropositive. Sequenced sample: PBMCs. This chain's CDR3 is CASSRGGSGYGYTF. The CDR3 DNA reads as TGTGCCAGCAGCCGAGGGGGCTCCGGGTATGGCTACACCTTC.